This T cell receptor (beta chain) stems from a study of blood T cells in healthy people across ages. Study overall: About one barcoded beta molecule per two T cells was captured by template switching.

As for this clonotype: Its specificity is not known.

Study-wide findings and caveats: The fall in TCR beta diversity per million T cells was roughly linear with age.

With a J-beta primer mix and a sample-barcoded 5' primer, a second PCR ran about 6 to 11 cycles. TCRdb analysed the 5' RACE reads with MiXCR anew, one entry per CDR3 protein. The table has about 1.5 million distinct CDR3 sequences, around 40% seen once. Deletions cut 2 bases from V and 7 bases from J, with 9 bases between. The CDR3 covers 13 residues. Germline assignment: CDR1 MDHEN and CDR2 SYDVKM. The chain recombines TRBV28 with TRBJ1-5; D may be TRBD1 (6 bases). The source is a woman between 18 and 29 years old in good health. Sequencing was performed on blood. Here the CDR3 reads CASSLPGVQPQHF. The CDR3 DNA reads TGTGCCAGCAGTTTACCAGGGGTCCAGCCCCAGCATTTT.